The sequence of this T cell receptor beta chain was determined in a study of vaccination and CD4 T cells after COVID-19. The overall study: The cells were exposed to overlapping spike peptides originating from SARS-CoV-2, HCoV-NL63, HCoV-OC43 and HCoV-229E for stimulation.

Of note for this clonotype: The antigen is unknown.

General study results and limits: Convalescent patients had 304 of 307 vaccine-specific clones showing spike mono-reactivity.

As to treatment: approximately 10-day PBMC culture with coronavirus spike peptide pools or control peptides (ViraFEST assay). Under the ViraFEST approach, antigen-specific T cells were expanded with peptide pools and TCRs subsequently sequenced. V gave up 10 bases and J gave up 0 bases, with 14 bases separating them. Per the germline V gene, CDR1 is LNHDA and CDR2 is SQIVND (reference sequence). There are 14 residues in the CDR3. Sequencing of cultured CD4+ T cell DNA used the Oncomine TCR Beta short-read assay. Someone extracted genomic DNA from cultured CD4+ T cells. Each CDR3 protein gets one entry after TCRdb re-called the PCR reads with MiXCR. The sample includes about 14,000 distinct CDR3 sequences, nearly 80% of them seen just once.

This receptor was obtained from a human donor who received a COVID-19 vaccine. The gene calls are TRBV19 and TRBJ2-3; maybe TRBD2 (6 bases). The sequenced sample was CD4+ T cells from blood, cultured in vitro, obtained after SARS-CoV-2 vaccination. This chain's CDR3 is CATHEGLSTDTQYF. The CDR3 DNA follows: TGTGCCACTCACGAGGGACTTAGCACAGATACGCAGTATTTT. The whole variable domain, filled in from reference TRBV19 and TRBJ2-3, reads DGGITQSPKYLFRKEGQNVTLSCEQNLNHDAMYWYRQDPGQGLRLIYYSQIVNDFQKGDIAEGYSVSREKKESFPLTVTSAQKNPTAFYLCATHEGLSTDTQYFGPGTRLTVL.